The clone carrying this T cell receptor beta chain was counted a few times. Its antigen remains unidentified. 5'-RACE, quantitative and with molecular barcodes, yielded the TCR beta libraries. Each CDR3 protein is one row after TCRdb ran MiXCR on the 5' RACE reads. The sample shows fewer than 500,000 distinct CDR3 sequences, 20% to 25% of them seen only once. This entry comes from a study of CD8 T cells in ankylosing spondylitis. Study-level findings and limits: The authors reported significant enrichment of disease-linked clones in matched ankylosing spondylitis synovial fluid. A motif in TCR beta, a set of eight highly homologous variants, appeared characteristic of ankylosing spondylitis blood. Both synovial fluid and blood in reactive arthritis had previously been reported to carry some motif variants.

The TCR originated in a male donor with ankylosing spondylitis. The sequenced material came from blood, either unsorted or a sorted T cell fraction (not recorded which).

The CDR3 reads CASGVDSTGNEQFF. The CDR3 bases are TGTGCCAGCGGGGTGGACTCGACGGGGAATGAGCAGTTCTTC. The gene calls are TRBV9 and TRBJ2-1, with a weak D call TRBD2 (5 bases). The ends were cut back, 7 bases at V and 7 bases at J, with 18 bases in the middle. CDR1 is SGDLS and CDR2 is YYNGEE in the germline V gene. CDR3 length: 14 amino acids.